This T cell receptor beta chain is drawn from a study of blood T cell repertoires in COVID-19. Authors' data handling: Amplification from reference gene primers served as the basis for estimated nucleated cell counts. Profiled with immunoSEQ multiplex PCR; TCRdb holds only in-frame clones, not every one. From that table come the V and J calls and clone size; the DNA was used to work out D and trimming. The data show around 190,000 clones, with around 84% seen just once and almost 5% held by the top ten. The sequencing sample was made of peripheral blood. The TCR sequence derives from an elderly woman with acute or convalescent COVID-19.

CDR3 region: CASSSPRGRDGSNEQYF. The DNA for the CDR3 is TGTGCCAGCAGTAGCCCCAGGGGGCGGGATGGGAGTAACGAGCAGTACTTC. V gene TRBV28 combines with J gene TRBJ2-7; the match to TRBD1 covers 8 bases. The CDR3 consists of 17 residues. The trim removed 5 bases at V and 5 bases at J, leaving 17 bases unmatched. The germline V gene encodes CDR1 MDHEN and CDR2 SYDVKM.